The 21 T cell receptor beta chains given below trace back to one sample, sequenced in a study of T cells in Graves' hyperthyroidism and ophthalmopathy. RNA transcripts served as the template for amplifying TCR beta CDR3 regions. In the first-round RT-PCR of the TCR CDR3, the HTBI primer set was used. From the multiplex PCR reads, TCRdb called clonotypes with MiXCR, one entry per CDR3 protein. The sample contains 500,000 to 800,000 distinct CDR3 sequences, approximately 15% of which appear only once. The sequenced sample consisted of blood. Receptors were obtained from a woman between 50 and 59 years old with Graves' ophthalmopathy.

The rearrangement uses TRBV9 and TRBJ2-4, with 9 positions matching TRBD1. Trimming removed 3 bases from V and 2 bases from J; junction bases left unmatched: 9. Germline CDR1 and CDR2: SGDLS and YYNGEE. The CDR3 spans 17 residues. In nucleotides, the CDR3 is TGTGCCAGCAGCGCAGTGGGAGGGACAGGGACCAAAAACATTCAGTACTTC. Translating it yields CASSAVGGTGTKNIQYF.

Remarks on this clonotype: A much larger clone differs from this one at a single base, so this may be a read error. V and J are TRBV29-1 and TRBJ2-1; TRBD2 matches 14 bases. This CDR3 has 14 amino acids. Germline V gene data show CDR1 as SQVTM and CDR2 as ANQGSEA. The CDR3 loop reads CSVAGLAGVLERFF. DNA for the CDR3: TGCAGCGTTGCGGGACTAGCGGGAGTTCTTGAGCGGTTCTTC.

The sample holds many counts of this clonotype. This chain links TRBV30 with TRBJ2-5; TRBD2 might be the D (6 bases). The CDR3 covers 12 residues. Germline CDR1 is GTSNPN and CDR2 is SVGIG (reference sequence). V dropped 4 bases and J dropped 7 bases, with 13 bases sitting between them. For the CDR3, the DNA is TGTGCCTGGAAGGAGAAAGCGGGGACCCAGTACTTC. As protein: CAWKEKAGTQYF.

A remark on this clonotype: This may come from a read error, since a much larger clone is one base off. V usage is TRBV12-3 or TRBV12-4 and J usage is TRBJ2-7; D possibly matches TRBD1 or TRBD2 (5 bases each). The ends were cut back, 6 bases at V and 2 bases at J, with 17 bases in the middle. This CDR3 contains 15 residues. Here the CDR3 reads CASRETGDGAYEQYF. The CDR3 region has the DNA TGTGCCAGCAGAGAAACAGGTGACGGGGCCTACGAGCAGTACTTC.

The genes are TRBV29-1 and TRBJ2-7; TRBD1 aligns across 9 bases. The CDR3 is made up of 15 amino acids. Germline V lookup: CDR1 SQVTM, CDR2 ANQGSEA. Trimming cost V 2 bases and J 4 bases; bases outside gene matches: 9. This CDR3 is CSVESGTGPEYEQYF. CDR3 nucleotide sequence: TGCAGCGTTGAAAGCGGGACAGGGCCGGAGTACGAGCAGTACTTC.

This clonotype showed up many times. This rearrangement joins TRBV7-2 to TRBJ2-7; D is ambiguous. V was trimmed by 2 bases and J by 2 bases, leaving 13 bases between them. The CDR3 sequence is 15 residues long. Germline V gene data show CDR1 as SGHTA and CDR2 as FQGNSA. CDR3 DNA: TGTGCCAGCAGCTTATTCCTTGCCGGAACCTACGAGCAGTACTTC. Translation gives CASSLFLAGTYEQYF.

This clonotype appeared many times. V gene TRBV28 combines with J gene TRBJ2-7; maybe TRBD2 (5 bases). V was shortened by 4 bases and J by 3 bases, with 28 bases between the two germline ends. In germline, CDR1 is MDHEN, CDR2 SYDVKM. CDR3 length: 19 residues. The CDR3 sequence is CASSSGRGEGLLKVYEQYF. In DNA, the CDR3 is TGTGCCAGCAGTTCCGGCCGGGGAGAGGGATTACTAAAAGTCTACGAGCAGTACTTC.

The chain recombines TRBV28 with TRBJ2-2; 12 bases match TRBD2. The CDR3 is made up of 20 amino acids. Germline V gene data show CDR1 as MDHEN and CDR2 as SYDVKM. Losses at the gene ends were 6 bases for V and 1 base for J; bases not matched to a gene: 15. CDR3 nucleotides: TGTGCCAGCAGCCCGCTGGGGGTAGCTAGCGGGAGGGTGAACACCGGGGAGCTGTTTTTT. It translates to CASSPLGVASGRVNTGELFF.

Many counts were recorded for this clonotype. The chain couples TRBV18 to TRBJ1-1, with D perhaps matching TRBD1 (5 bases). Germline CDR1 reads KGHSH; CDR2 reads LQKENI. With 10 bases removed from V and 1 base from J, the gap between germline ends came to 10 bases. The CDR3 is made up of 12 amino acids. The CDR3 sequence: CATSDKNTEAFF. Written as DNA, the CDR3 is TGTGCCACCTCGGACAAGAACACTGAAGCTTTCTTT.

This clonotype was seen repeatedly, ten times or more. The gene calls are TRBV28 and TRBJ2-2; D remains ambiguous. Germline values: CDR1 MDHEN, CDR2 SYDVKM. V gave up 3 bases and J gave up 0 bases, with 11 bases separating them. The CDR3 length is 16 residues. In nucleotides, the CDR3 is TGTGCCAGCAGTTTCATGGGCAATCCGAACACCGGGGAGCTGTTTTTT. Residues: CASSFMGNPNTGELFF.

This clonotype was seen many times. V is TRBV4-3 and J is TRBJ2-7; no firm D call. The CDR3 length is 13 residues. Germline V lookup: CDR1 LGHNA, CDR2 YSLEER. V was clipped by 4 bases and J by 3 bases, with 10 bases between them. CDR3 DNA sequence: TGCGCCAGCAGCCGTGACTTCAACTACGAGCAGTACTTC. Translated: CASSRDFNYEQYF.

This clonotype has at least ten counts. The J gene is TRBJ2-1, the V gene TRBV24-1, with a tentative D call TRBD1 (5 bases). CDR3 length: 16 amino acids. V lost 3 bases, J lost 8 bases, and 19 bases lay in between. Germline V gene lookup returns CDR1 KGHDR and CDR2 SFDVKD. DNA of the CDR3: TGTGCCACCAGTGATCCCAGGACAAAAAATGTAGATGAGCAGTTCTTC. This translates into CATSDPRTKNVDEQFF.

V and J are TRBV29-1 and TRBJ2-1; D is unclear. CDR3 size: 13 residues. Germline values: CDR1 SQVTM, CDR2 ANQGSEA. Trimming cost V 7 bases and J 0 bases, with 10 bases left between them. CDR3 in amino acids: CSAVAYSYNEQFF. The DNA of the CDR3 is TGCAGCGCGGTAGCCTACTCCTACAATGAGCAGTTCTTC.

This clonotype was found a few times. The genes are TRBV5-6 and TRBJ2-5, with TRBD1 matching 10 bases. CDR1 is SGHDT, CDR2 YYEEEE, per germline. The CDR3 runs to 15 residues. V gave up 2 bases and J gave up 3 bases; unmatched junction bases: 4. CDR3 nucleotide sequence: TGTGCCAGCAGCTTCGGACAGGGGGTGGAAGAGACCCAGTACTTC. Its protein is CASSFGQGVEETQYF.

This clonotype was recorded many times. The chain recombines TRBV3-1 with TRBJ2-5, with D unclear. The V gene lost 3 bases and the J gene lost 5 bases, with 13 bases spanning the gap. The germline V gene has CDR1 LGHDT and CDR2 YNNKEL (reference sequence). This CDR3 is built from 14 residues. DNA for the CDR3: TGTGCCAGCAGCCATCTGCTGGTTCTCGAGACCCAGTACTTC. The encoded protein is CASSHLLVLETQYF.

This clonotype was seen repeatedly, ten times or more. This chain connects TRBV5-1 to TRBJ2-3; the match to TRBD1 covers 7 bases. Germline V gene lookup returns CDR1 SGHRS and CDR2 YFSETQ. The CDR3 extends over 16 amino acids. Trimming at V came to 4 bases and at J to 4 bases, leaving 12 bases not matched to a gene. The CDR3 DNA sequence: TGCGCCAGCAGCCCGGAAACAGGGGATCCCCCAGATACGCAGTATTTT. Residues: CASSPETGDPPDTQYF.

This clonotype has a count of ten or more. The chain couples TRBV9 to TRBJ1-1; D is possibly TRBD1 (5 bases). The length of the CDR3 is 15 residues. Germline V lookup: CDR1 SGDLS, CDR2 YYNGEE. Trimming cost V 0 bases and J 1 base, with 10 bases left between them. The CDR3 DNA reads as TGTGCCAGCAGCGTAGGTTCTGGGGCGAACACTGAAGCTTTCTTT. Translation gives CASSVGSGANTEAFF.

The CDR3 coding sequence is TGCAGCGTTGCGATAGGGGGAGGCTATGGCTACACCTTC. It specifies CSVAIGGGYGYTF. The V call is TRBV29-1, the J call TRBJ1-2, with D tentatively TRBD1 (6 bases). This CDR3 region has 13 residues. V was trimmed by 4 bases and J by 4 bases, leaving 13 bases between them. CDR1 and CDR2 from the germline V gene are SQVTM and ANQGSEA.

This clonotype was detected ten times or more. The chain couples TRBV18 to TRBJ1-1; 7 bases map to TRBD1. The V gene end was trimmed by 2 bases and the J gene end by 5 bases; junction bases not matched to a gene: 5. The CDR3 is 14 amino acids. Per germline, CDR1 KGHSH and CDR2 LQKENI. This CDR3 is CASSPGSGGTEAFF. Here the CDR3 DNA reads TGTGCCAGCTCACCAGGCTCAGGGGGGACTGAAGCTTTCTTT.

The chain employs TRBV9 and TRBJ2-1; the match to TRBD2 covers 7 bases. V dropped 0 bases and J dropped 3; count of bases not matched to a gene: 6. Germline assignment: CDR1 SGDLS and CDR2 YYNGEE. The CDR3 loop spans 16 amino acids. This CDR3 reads CASSVVFTSDYNEQFF. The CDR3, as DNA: TGTGCCAGCAGCGTAGTTTTCACTAGCGACTACAATGAGCAGTTCTTC.

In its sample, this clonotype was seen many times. CDR3 nucleotides: TGTGCCAGCAGCCAAGATGAGCGCAATCAGCCCCAGCATTTT. Its translation: CASSQDERNQPQHF. The chain couples TRBV3-1 to TRBJ1-5, with D uncertain. The CDR3 is 14 residues long. V shed 0 bases and J shed 2 bases, with 5 bases lying between them. Per the germline V gene, CDR1 is LGHDT and CDR2 is YNNKEL (reference sequence). The whole variable domain, filled in from reference TRBV3-1 and TRBJ1-5, reads DTAVSQTPKYLVTQMGNDKSIKCEQNLGHDTMYWYKQDSKKFLKIMFSYNNKELIINETVPNRFSPKSPDKAHLNLHINSLELGDSAVYFCASSQDERNQPQHFGDGTRLSIL.